Included here is one T cell receptor (beta chain) sequence, with context. Its target is not known. These data are taken from a study of T cells in Graves' hyperthyroidism and ophthalmopathy. Points from the study as a whole: Through a model of 13 V-J features, ophthalmopathy was separated from stable hyperthyroidism.

The CDR3 has 15 amino acids. J lost 4 bases, V lost 8 bases, and 8 bases had no gene match. Germline values: CDR1 SQVTM, CDR2 ANQGSEA. There were TCR beta CDR3 regions amplified from RNA transcripts. HTBI primers were the set used in a first-round RT-PCR of the TCR CDR3. TCRdb re-analysed the multiplex PCR reads in MiXCR, keeping a single row per CDR3 protein. The table includes about 640,000 distinct CDR3 sequences, about 14% detected once. Duration under 3 months, a NOSPECS grade of at least 4, and a Clinical Activity Score of at least 3 characterized the ophthalmopathy patients. Clinical symptoms, serum thyroxine and TRAb, thyroid ultrasound and orbital computed tomography together formed the diagnostic basis. The authors took PBMCs from roughly 9.5 ml fresh peripheral blood.

This receptor was identified in a woman in her forties or fifties with Graves' ophthalmopathy. The chain recombines TRBV29-1 with TRBJ2-2; 12 bases are shared with TRBD2. Source material: blood. The CDR3 sequence is CSIGLAGWGTGELFF. CDR3 DNA sequence: TGCAGCATTGGACTAGCGGGATGGGGCACCGGGGAGCTGTTTTTT.